Sequencing of this TCR beta chain was carried out in a study of shared T cell receptors in the human thymus. The method was immunoSEQ multiplex PCR; TCRdb's version includes in-frame clones alone and lacks a portion of them. The data show about 660,000 clones, around 87% seen once. This CDR3 comprises 16 residues. Germline V gene data show CDR1 as MDHEN and CDR2 as SYDVKM. V lost 5 bases and J lost 2; bases outside the gene matches: 12. The same specimen was also included in a second study, on human thymus T cells. That report adds: Each of the donors was a healthy Finnish infant who was undergoing open corrective cardiac surgery for congenital heart defects.

The genes are TRBV28 and TRBJ2-7; TRBD1 matches at 7 bases. Material: thymocytes. This receptor was obtained from a boy younger than two with a congenital heart defect. CDR3 nucleotide sequence: TGTGCCAGCAGTCCCGTTCCTACAGGGGCGCCCTACGAGCAGTACTTC. Translated: CASSPVPTGAPYEQYF. The variable domain in full, with the rest retrieved from reference TRBV28 and TRBJ2-7, is DVKVTQSSRYLVKRTGEKVFLECVQDMDHENMFWYRQDPGLGLRLIYFSYDVKMKEKGDIPEGYSVSREKKERFSLILESASTNQTSMYLCASSPVPTGAPYEQYFGPGTRLTVT.